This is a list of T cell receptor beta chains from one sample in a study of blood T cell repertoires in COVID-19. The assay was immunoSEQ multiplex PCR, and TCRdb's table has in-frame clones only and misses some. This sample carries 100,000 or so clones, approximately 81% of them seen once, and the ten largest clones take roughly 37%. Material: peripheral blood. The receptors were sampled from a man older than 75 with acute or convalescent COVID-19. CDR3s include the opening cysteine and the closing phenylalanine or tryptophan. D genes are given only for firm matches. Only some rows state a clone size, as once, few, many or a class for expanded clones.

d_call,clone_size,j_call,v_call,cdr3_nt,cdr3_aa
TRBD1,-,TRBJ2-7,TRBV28,TGTGCCAGCAGGACCGGGACAGTCTACGAGCAGTACTTC,CASRTGTVYEQYF
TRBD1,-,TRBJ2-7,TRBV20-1,TGCAGTGCTAGTCCGAGACAGGGGAGGCGCGAGCAGTACTTC,CSASPRQGRREQYF
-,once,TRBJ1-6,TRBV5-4,TGTGCCAGCAGCTTGGGACAGTTTAATTCACCCCTCCACTTT,CASSLGQFNSPLHF
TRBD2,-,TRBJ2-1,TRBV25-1,TGTGCCAGCAGTGAACCGCGGGGGGGTGGATACAATGAGCAGTTCTTC,CASSEPRGGGYNEQFF
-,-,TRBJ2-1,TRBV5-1,TGCGCCAGCAGCTTAAACGAAGCTAGGGGTGAGCAGTTCTTC,CASSLNEARGEQFF
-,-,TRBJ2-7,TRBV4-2,TGTGCCAGCAGCCAAGTTCCTGGGCGTAACGAGCAGTACTTC,CASSQVPGRNEQYF
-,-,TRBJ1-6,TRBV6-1,TGTGCCAGCAGTGAACTAGGGGCAGATTCACCCCTCCACTTT,CASSELGADSPLHF
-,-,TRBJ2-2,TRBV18,TGTGCCAGCTCACCCATTGCGGTGAACACCGGGGAGCTGTTTTTT,CASSPIAVNTGELFF
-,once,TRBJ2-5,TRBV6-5,TGTGCCAGCAGTCCCACCGGGGAGACCCAGTACTTC,CASSPTGETQYF
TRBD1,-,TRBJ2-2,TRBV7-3,TGTGCCAGCAGCAAAGACAGGGTTACCGGGGAGCTGTTTTTT,CASSKDRVTGELFF
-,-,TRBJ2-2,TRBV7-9,TGTGCCAGCAGGGAGCTAGGGACTACCGGGGAGCTGTTTTTT,CASRELGTTGELFF
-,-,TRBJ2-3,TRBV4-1,TGCGCCAGCAGCCAAGAGGCGTCGGGAGACACAGATACGCAGTATTTT,CASSQEASGDTDTQYF
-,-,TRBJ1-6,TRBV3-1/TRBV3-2,TGTGCCAGCAGCTTTCAGGGTTCTTCACCCCTCCACTTT,CASSFQGSSPLHF
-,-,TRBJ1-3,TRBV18,TGTGCCAGCTCACCAAATCTTGGGAGCTCTGGAAACACCATATATTTT,CASSPNLGSSGNTIYF
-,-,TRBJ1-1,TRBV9,TGTGCCAGCAGCGTAGTGGGGTCAGGGCACACTGAAGCTTTCTTT,CASSVVGSGHTEAFF
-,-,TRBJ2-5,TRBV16,TGTGCCAGCAGCCTGAGGACAGCCTTCCAAGAGACCCAGTACTTC,CASSLRTAFQETQYF
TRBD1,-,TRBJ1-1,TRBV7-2,TGTGCCAGCAGCTTATACAGTACCGGGACAGGATACTTGAACACTGAAGCTTTCTTT,CASSLYSTGTGYLNTEAFF
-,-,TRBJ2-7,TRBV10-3,TGTGCCATCAGTGGACAGGAGTCCTACGAGCAGTACTTC,CAISGQESYEQYF
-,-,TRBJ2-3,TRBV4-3,TGCGCCAGCAGCCAAGAGGGTGTGACAGGTCTAGGAGATACGCAGTATTTT,CASSQEGVTGLGDTQYF
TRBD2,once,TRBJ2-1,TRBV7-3,TGTGCCAGCAGCTTGACTAGCGGGAGTATTAATGAGCAGTTCTTC,CASSLTSGSINEQFF
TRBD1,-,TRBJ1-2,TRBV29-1,TGCAGCGTTGAGAGACAGGGTGGTGGCTACACCTTC,CSVERQGGGYTF
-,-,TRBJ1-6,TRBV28,TGTGCCAGCAGTTTGAACAGGGTATCTTCCCTCCACTTT,CASSLNRVSSLHF
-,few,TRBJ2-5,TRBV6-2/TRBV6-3,TGTGCCAGCAGTTACGGGGACTCGCGGGAGACCCAGTACTTC,CASSYGDSRETQYF
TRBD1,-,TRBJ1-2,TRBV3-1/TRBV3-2,TGTGCCAGCAGCCTTACAGGGGCCTATGGCTACACCTTC,CASSLTGAYGYTF
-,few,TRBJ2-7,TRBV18,TGTGCCAGCTCATCAGGACAGTCCTACGAGCAGTACTTC,CASSSGQSYEQYF
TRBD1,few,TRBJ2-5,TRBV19,TGTGCCAGTAGTCCGATTACCGGGACAGGGGTGGTGGCCCAGTACTTC,CASSPITGTGVVAQYF
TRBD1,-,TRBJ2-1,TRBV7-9,TGTGCCAGCAGCCTAGGACAGGGGGGCGATGAGCAGTTCTTC,CASSLGQGGDEQFF
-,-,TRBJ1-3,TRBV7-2,TGTGCCAGCAGTTCACAGGGTTTTGGAAACACCATATATTTT,CASSSQGFGNTIYF
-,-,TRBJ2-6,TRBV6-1,TGTGCCAGCAGTGGGGGAGTAGCCTCTGGGGCCAACGTCCTGACTTTC,CASSGGVASGANVLTF
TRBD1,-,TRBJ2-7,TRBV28,TGTGCCAGCAGTCCTTCGACAGGGGGGTACTACGAGCAGTACTTC,CASSPSTGGYYEQYF
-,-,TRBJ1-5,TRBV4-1,TGCGCCAGCAGCCAAGGCATGGGGGCGCCTAGTCAGCCCCAGCATTTT,CASSQGMGAPSQPQHF
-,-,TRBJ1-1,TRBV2,TGTGCCAGCAGAGTACAGGGGAACACTGAAGCTTTCTTT,CASRVQGNTEAFF
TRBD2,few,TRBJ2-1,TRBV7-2,TGTGCCAGCAGCTTAGCCTTTCCACTAGCGGGACTTTCCAATGAGCAGTTCTTC,CASSLAFPLAGLSNEQFF
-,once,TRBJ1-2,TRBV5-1,TGCGCCAGCAGCGTTACACAGGGAAACGACTATGGCTACACCTTC,CASSVTQGNDYGYTF
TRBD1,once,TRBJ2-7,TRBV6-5,TGTGCCAGCAGCAAGGACAGGGGTTCCTACGAGCAGTACTTC,CASSKDRGSYEQYF
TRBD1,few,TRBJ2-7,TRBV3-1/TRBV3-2,TGTGCCAGCAGCTTTACAGGGGGTGGACCCTACGAGCAGTACTTC,CASSFTGGGPYEQYF